The present entry profiles one TCR beta chain with its context. Its antigen remains unidentified. One junction end does not reproduce the germline sequence, and a read error may be involved. Its CDR3 holds 16 amino acids, cysteine through phenylalanine. Left in the record is the CDR3 DNA by itself, 48 bases read in frame from the first base. Reading the germline V gene (reference sequence) gives CDR1 LGHDT and CDR2 YNNKEL. The data stem from a study of blood T cell repertoires in COVID-19 (dated by TCRdb to between 2020 and 2021). Context from the whole study: The collaborator samples originated in the United States, Italy and Spain and spanned the acute and convalescent phases of COVID-19. The sample metadata nearly always contained a de-identified subject ID, COVID-19 status, age in years and sex. Subjects who had been exposed to COVID-19, were actively infected with it, or had recovered from it provided the deeply sampled blood TCRbeta repertoires that made up the dataset. The material from the prospective study consisted of cDNA or gDNA derived from T cells, B-cell-depleted T cells, or PBMCs. Where available, HLA class I and class II types were obtained from metadata supplied by the sample provider rather than from assay-based typing. The samples were drawn from the first 160 participants of the ongoing ImmuneRACE study and from 1,254 subjects provided by 6 global collaborators. The repertoires were released in a freely available public database meant as a resource for research on the immune response to SARS-CoV-2.

The immunoSEQ Assay, a bias-controlled multiplex PCR, was used to amplify TCRbeta CDR3 regions from genomic DNA. From the authors' description of their analysis: Nucleated cell counts per sample were estimated from amplification of reference gene primers within the assay. Sequence reads were collapsed and filtered to measure the absolute abundance of every unique TCRbeta CDR3 rearrangement. For each sample, productive Simpson clonality was calculated as the square root of Simpson's diversity index across productive rearrangements. The clones in this table, taken by TCRdb from immuneACCESS, are in-frame only. Not every clone is retained; where verified, under half of the shortfall comes from an unresolved V gene, and the cause of the rest is unknown. The V and J calls and clone size are taken from that table; D and trimming were inferred from the DNA. Present in this sample are about 300,000 clones, approximately 90% of which were seen just once. The top ten clonotypes cover approximately 2.1% of the sample.

The paper as a whole reports these results and caveats: How much clinical and demographic metadata was included differed by source and by participant, and the metadata was provided uncurated.

At one collaborating source in Seattle, patients were enrolled during active infection and were followed longitudinally through the course of disease. Whole blood was collected in K2EDTA tubes by collaborating institutions according to the institutions' own protocols. For TCRbeta analysis, collaborators shipped samples in one of three forms: frozen whole blood, isolated PBMCs, or DNA extracted from either of those sample types. This sequence originates from a young woman with COVID-19, enrolled during active disease. The rearranged chain carries TRBV3-1 (or the pseudogene TRBV3-2) and TRBJ1-5; 9 bases in the middle match TRBD1. Sequenced sample: peripheral blood. The nucleotides are TGTGTCAGCAGCCAAGGCGGGACAGGGAACAATCAGCCCCAGCATTTT. Translated, this gives CVSSQGGTGNNQPQHF.